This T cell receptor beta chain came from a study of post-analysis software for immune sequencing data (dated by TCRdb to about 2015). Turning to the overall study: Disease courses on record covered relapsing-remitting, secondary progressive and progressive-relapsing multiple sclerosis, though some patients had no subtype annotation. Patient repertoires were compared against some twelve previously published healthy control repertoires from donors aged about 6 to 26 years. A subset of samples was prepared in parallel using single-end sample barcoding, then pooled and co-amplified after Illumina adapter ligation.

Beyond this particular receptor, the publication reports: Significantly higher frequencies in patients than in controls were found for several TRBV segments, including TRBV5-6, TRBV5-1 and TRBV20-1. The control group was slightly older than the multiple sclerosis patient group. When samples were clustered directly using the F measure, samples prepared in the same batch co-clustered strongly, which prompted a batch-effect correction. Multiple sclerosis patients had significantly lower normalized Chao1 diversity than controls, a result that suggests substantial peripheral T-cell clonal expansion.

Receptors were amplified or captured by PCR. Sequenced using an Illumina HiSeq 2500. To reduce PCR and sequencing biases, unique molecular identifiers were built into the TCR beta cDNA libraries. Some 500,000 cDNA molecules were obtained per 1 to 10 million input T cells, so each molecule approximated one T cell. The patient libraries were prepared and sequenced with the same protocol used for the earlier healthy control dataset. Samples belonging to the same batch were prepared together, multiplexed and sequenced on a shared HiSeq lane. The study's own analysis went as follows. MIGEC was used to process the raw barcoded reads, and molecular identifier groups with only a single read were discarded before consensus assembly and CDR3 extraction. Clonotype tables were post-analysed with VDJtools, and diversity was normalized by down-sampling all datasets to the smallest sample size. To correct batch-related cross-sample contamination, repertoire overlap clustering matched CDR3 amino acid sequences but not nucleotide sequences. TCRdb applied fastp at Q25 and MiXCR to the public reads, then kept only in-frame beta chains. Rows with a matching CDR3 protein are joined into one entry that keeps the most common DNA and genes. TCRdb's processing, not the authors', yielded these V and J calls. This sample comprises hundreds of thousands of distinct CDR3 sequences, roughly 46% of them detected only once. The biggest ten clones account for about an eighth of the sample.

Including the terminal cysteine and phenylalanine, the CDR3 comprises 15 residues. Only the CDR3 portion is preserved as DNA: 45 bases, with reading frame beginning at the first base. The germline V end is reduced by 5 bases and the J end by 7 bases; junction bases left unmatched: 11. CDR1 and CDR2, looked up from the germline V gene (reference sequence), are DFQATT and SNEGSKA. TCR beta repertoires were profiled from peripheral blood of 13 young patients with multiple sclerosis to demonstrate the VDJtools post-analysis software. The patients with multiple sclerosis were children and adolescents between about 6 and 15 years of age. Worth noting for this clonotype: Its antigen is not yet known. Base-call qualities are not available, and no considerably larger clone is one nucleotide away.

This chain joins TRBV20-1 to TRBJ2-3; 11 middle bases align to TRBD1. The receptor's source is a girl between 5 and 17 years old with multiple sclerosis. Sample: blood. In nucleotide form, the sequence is TGCAGTGCTCTAACCTCCCGGGACAGGGGGAATACGCAGTATTTT. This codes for CSALTSRDRGNTQYF.